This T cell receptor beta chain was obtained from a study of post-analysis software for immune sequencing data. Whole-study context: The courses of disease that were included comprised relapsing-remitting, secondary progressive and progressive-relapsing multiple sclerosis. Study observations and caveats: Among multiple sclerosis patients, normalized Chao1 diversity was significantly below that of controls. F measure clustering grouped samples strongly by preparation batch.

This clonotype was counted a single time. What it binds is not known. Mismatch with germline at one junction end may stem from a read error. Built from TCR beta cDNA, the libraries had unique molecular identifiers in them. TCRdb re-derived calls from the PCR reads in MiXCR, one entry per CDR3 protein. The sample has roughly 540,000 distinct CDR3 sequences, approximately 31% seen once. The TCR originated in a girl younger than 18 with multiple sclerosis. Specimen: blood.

Here the CDR3 DNA reads TGTGCCAGCAGCTTTGCAGGGTGGTACGGGCAGTACTTC. Its translation is CASSFAGWYGQYF. The chain uses TRBV7-9 and TRBJ2-7; weak D call: TRBD1 (5 bases). The CDR3 is 13 residues long. CDR1 is SEHNR and CDR2 is FQNEAQ in the germline V gene (reference sequence).